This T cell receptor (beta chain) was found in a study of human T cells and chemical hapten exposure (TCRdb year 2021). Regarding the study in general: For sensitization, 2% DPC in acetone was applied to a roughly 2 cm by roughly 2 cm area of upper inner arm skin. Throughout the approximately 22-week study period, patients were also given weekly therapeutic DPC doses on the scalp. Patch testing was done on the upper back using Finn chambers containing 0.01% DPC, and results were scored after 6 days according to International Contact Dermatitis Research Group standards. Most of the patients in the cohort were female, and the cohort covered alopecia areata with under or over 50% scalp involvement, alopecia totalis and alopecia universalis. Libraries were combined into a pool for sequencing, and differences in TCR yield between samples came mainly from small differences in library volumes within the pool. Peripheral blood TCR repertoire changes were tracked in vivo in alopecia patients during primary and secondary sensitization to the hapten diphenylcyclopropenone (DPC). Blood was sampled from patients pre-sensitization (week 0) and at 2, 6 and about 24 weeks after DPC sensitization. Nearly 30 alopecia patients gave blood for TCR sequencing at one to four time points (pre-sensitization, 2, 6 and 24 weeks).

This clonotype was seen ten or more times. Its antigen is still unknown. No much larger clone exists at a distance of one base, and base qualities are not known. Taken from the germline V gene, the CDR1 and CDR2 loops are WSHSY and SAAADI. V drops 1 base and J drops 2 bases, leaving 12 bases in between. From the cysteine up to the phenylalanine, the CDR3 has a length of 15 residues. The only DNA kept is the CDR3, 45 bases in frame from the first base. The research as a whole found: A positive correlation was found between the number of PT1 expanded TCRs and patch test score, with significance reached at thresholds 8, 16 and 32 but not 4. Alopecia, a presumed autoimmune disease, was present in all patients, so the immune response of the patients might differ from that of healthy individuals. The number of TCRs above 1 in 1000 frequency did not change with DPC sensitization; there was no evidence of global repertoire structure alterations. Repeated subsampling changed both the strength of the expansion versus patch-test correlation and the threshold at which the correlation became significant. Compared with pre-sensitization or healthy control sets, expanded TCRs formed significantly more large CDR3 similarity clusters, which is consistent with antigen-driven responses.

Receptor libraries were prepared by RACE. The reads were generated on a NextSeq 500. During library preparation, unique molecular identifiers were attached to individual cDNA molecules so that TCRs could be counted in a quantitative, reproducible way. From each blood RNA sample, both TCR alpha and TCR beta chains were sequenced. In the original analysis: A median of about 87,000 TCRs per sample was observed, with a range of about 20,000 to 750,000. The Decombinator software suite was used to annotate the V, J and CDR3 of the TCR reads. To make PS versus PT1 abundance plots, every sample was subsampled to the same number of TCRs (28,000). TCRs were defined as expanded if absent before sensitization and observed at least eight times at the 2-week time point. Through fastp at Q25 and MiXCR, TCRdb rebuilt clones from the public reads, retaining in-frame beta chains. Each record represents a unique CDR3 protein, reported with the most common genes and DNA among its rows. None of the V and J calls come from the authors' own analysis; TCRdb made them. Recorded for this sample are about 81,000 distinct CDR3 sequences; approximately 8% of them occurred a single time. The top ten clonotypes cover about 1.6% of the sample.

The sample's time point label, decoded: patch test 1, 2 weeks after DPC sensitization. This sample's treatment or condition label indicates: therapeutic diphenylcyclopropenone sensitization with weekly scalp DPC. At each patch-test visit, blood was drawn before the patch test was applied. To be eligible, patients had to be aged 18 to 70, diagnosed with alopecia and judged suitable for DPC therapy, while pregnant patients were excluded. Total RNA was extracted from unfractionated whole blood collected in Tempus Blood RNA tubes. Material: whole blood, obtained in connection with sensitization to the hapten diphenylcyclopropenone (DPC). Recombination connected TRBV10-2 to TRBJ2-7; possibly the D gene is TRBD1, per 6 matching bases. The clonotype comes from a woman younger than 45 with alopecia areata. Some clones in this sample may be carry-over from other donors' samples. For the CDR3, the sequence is CASSELQGPTYEQYF. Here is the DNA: TGCGCCAGCAGTGAGTTACAGGGCCCGACCTACGAGCAGTACTTC.